The rows below give T cell receptor beta chains drawn from one sample of a study of blood T cell repertoires in COVID-19. Here immunoSEQ multiplex PCR was the method, and the copy in TCRdb shows in-frame clones only, minus some. The sample lists 350,000 to 450,000 clones, 89% occurring once. Sequenced: peripheral blood. The origin of the receptors is a man aged 35 to 55 with acute or convalescent COVID-19. CDR3s include the opening cysteine and the closing phenylalanine or tryptophan. Fields, in order: CDR3 DNA, CDR3 protein, J gene, V gene, clone size, CDR3 length, D gene. D genes are given only for firm matches. Only part of the rows carry a size: once, few, many, or a class if the clone is expanded.

TGTGCCAGCAAAAGAGACAGGCACGAAAAACTGTTTTTT	CASKRDRHEKLFF	TRBJ1-4	TRBV28	few	13	.
TGTGCCAGCAGCTCCCAGGGTTCCCTCTACGAGCAGTACTTC	CASSSQGSLYEQYF	TRBJ2-7	TRBV7-2	.	14	.
TGTGCCAGCAGCCCGGGACGGGACATGAGCACTGAAGCTTTCTTT	CASSPGRDMSTEAFF	TRBJ1-1	TRBV28	.	15	.
TGTGCCAGCAGCCAAGGAGGGAGCAGGACTGAAGCTTTCTTT	CASSQGGSRTEAFF	TRBJ1-1	TRBV4-2	.	14	.
TGTGCCAGCAGCCCCAGTAGCGGGAGAAGCGAGCAGTACTTC	CASSPSSGRSEQYF	TRBJ2-7	TRBV9	few	14	TRBD2
TGCGCCAGCAGCCCGACCACCCTATCGACAGGCACGGGCTACACCTTC	CASSPTTLSTGTGYTF	TRBJ1-2	TRBV4-1	.	16	.
TGCAGTGCTAGTTTCCGGACTAGAAGCTCCTACGAGCAGTACTTC	CSASFRTRSSYEQYF	TRBJ2-7	TRBV20-1	.	15	TRBD2
TGTGCCAGCGTCGATCGGGTAGCGGGAGGGAAAGAGACCCAGTACTTC	CASVDRVAGGKETQYF	TRBJ2-5	TRBV27	.	16	TRBD2
TGTGCCAGCAGCTTCCGGACAGGGGAAAGAGGTGAAGCTTTCTTT	CASSFRTGERGEAFF	TRBJ1-1	TRBV7-9	.	15	TRBD1
TGCGCCAGCAGACTGGGCGGGTACGAGCAGTACTTC	CASRLGGYEQYF	TRBJ2-7	TRBV5-1	.	12	.
TGCGCCAGCAGCTTCCCGGGTCGCTCCTACAATGAGCAGTTCTTC	CASSFPGRSYNEQFF	TRBJ2-1	TRBV5-1	.	15	.
TGTGCCAGCACCTATTCGCAGGGGTACCAGCCCCAGCATTTT	CASTYSQGYQPQHF	TRBJ1-5	TRBV2	.	14	.
TGTGCCATCAGTGAATTTAGGGGGGGCGAGGAAAAACTGTTTTTT	CAISEFRGGEEKLFF	TRBJ1-4	TRBV10-3	few	15	.
TGTGCCATCAGTGAGTTCGGGGATAACTATGGCTACACCTTC	CAISEFGDNYGYTF	TRBJ1-2	TRBV10-3	.	14	.
TGTGCCAGCAATCCGGCAGGGGGGACCTACGAGCAGTACTTC	CASNPAGGTYEQYF	TRBJ2-7	TRBV6-6	once	14	.
TGTGCCAGCAGTGACCCTAGCACAGATACGCAGTATTTT	CASSDPSTDTQYF	TRBJ2-3	TRBV6-4	.	13	.
TGTGCCAGCAGCTTTCAGGGGTCTTTTAGGAATTCACCCCTCCACTTT	CASSFQGSFRNSPLHF	TRBJ1-6	TRBV5-5	once	16	.
TGTGCCAGCAGCCGCGAGCGGGGACGGGACATTCAGTACTTC	CASSRERGRDIQYF	TRBJ2-4	TRBV28	once	14	TRBD2
TGTGCCAGCAGCCGACTAGCGGGGAGATACAATGAGCAGTTCTTC	CASSRLAGRYNEQFF	TRBJ2-1	TRBV11-2	.	15	TRBD2
TGTGCCAGCAGCCTACTATGGGGGGGCGAGCAGTACTTC	CASSLLWGGEQYF	TRBJ2-7	TRBV27	.	13	TRBD2
TGCAGTGCTAGTTCCCGGGGGGGTGGAAATTCACCCCTCCACTTT	CSASSRGGGNSPLHF	TRBJ1-6	TRBV20-1	.	15	.
TGCGCCAGCAGCTTGGAGGGGACAGGGGAAGCTTTCTTT	CASSLEGTGEAFF	TRBJ1-1	TRBV5-1	once	13	TRBD1
TGTGCCAGCAGTAGCTCGACAGGGGGAGGCACTGAAGCTTTCTTT	CASSSSTGGGTEAFF	TRBJ1-1	TRBV6-4	.	15	TRBD1
TGTGCCAGCAGCTCACAAACAACTAATGAAAAACTGTTTTTT	CASSSQTTNEKLFF	TRBJ1-4	TRBV7-2	few	14	.
TGCGCCAGCAGCTTGGCCGCGGGGGCGGTGGCTTTCTTT	CASSLAAGAVAFF	TRBJ1-1	TRBV5-1	.	13	.
TGCAGCGTTCAGGGCGAAGCGCGCCTCTACAATGAGCAGTTCTTC	CSVQGEARLYNEQFF	TRBJ2-1	TRBV29-1	.	15	.